What follows describes a single T cell receptor (beta chain). The data belong to a study of blood T cell repertoires in COVID-19. Across the whole study: Researchers got acute and convalescent COVID-19 samples from the United States, Italy and Spain.

Original handling: Using reference gene primer amplification, nucleated cell counts were estimated. Using immunoSEQ multiplex PCR, the repertoire was profiled, and TCRdb retains in-frame clones only, with some absent. Clone size and the V and J calls come from that table; the DNA yielded D and trimming. The data show over 400,000 clones, with roughly 91% seen just once and 7.8% held by the top ten. Sequenced input: peripheral blood. The TCR comes from a woman aged 45 to 65 with COVID-19, enrolled during active disease.

The CDR3 sequence: CASSYWQSSNTGELFF. CDR3 DNA sequence: TGTGCCAGCAGTTACTGGCAGTCTTCGAACACCGGGGAGCTGTTTTTT. The rearrangement joins TRBV6-5 to TRBJ2-2; the D is unclear. The germline V gene has CDR1 MNHEY and CDR2 SVGAGI. V was clipped by 1 base and J by 0 bases, with 9 bases between them. This CDR3 has 16 residues.